These 30 T cell receptor beta chains originate from one sample sequenced in a study of blood T cell repertoires in COVID-19. Assay used: immunoSEQ multiplex PCR; TCRdb lists only in-frame clones, some missing. Among fewer than 300,000 clones listed, around four fifths were seen once. Sample: peripheral blood. These receptors originate from a woman aged 50 to 65 who had recovered from COVID-19.

This clone has at least ten counts. The rearrangement uses TRBV9 and TRBJ2-1; TRBD2 is a possible D gene (6 bases). In germline, CDR1 is SGDLS, CDR2 YYNGEE. The V end was cut by 4 bases, the J end by 4 bases, with 21 bases between. The CDR3 extends over 17 amino acids. For the CDR3, the DNA is TGTGCCAGCAGCCTAGGGGTCAGGAGGGGAATATACAATGAGCAGTTCTTC. Translating gives CASSLGVRRGIYNEQFF.

The J gene is TRBJ1-5, the V gene TRBV29-1; 8 bases are shared with TRBD1. Germline V gene lookup returns CDR1 SQVTM and CDR2 ANQGSEA. V shed 7 bases, J shed 6 bases, and the junction held 8 bases outside the gene matches. The CDR3 consists of 13 residues. DNA for the CDR3: TGCAGCGCACAGGGGGTTGAGGGTCAGCCCCAGCATTTT. Translation gives CSAQGVEGQPQHF.

This chain connects TRBV6-5 to TRBJ2-7, with D possibly being TRBD1 (7 bases). This CDR3 spans 14 amino acids. V was shortened by 4 bases and J by 10 bases, with 20 bases between the two germline ends. CDR1 is MNHEY, CDR2 SVGAGI, per germline. CDR3 amino acids: CASSSQGRGVRQYF. The CDR3 bases are TGTGCCAGCAGTTCACAGGGGCGGGGAGTTAGACAGTACTTC.

The chain uses TRBV19 and TRBJ2-1; TRBD2 matches 9 bases. The CDR3 runs 16 residues. Germline-derived CDR1 and CDR2 are LNHDA and SQIVND (reference sequence). J lost 8 bases, V lost 3 bases, and 11 bases had no gene match. The CDR3 DNA reads as TGTGCCAGTAGTATTAGTCAGCGGGAGGTGGTCGATGAGCAGTTCTTC. Its protein product is CASSISQREVVDEQFF.

The chain is built from TRBV27 and TRBJ1-2; D is possibly TRBD1 (5 bases). The CDR3 extends over 14 amino acids. V lost 4 bases and J lost 8, with 17 bases in between. Germline CDR1 and CDR2: MNHEY and SMNVEV (reference sequence). CDR3 sequence (DNA): TGTGCCAGCAGTTCGGGGGGACCTGCGTGGGGCTACACCTTC. Translated, it gives CASSSGGPAWGYTF.

This chain uses TRBV4-1 with TRBJ1-1; 7 nucleotides align to TRBD1. This CDR3 is built from 15 residues. J was trimmed by 8 bases and V by 4 bases; bases with no gene match: 13. Germline lookup yields CDR1 MGHRA and CDR2 YSYEKL. The CDR3 protein is CASSREPQGMREAFF. DNA of the CDR3: TGCGCCAGCAGCCGAGAACCACAGGGGATGAGGGAAGCTTTCTTT.

A few counts support this clone. The rearrangement joins TRBV27 to TRBJ1-2; TRBD1 is a possible D gene (5 bases). Trimming pared 5 bases from V and 4 bases from J, leaving 14 bases between. This CDR3 is 14 amino acids long. CDR1 MNHEY and CDR2 SMNVEV come from the germline V gene (reference sequence). DNA for the CDR3: TGTGCCAGCAGTCCATGGCGAGACAGCTATGGCTACACCTTC. It encodes CASSPWRDSYGYTF.

V and J are TRBV6-5 and TRBJ2-7, with 7 bases identical to TRBD2. Germline assignment: CDR1 MNHEY and CDR2 SVGAGI. The CDR3 contains 14 residues. The J segment lost 0 bases and the V segment lost 6 bases, leaving 5 bases of the junction unmatched. The CDR3 bases are TGTGCCAGCAGGCTGGGCGGGAGCTCCTACGAGCAGTACTTC. It yields the protein CASRLGGSSYEQYF.

The sample holds one count of this clone. As DNA, the CDR3 is TGCGCCAGCAAGCGGTCGGGGACTAGCGGGAGCATCGGGGAGCTGTTTTTT. Its translation is CASKRSGTSGSIGELFF. The V gene is TRBV4-3, the J gene TRBJ2-2; 14 bases fit TRBD2. Losses at the gene ends were 7 bases for V and 7 bases for J; bases not matched to a gene: 11. The CDR3 length is 17 residues. CDR1 is LGHNA, CDR2 YSLEER, per germline.

The rearrangement joins TRBV11-3 to TRBJ1-5; D is possibly TRBD1 (6 bases). The V gene lost 9 bases and the J gene lost 0 bases, with 9 bases spanning the gap. The CDR3 spans 13 residues. CDR1 and CDR2 (germline): SGHNT, YENEEA. The CDR3 sequence: CARTGYSNQPQHF. The DNA for the CDR3 is TGTGCCAGAACAGGGTATAGCAATCAGCCCCAGCATTTT.

This clone was picked up one time. The chain links TRBV28 to TRBJ1-1; no clear D. This CDR3 has 12 residues. Germline loops: CDR1 MDHEN, CDR2 SYDVKM. Trimming shortened V by 7 bases and J by 0 bases, and 6 bases separated the two germline ends. The CDR3 is CASTSVNTEAFF. CDR3 bases: TGTGCCAGCACCTCAGTGAACACTGAAGCTTTCTTT.

This clone was observed a single time. The V call is TRBV3-1 (or the pseudogene TRBV3-2), the J call TRBJ2-2; TRBD2 agrees at 7 bases. Germline V CDR1 and CDR2: LGHDT, YNNKEL (reference sequence). This CDR3 contains 19 residues. Losses at the gene ends were 1 base for V and 3 bases for J; bases not matched to a gene: 14. Here the CDR3 reads CASSQVLGGGPSYTGELFF. The CDR3 DNA sequence: TGTGCCAGCAGCCAAGTCTTGGGCGGGGGACCTAGTTACACCGGGGAGCTGTTTTTT.

Concerning this clone itself: Other DNA sequences within the sample encode an identical CDR3. The chain uses TRBV19 and TRBJ1-5, with 8 bases identical to TRBD1. CDR1 and CDR2 (germline): LNHDA, SQIVND (reference sequence). J gave up 2 bases and V 4 bases, and 1 base lay outside the gene matches. The length of the CDR3 is 14 residues. The CDR3 protein is CASSTGQGNQPQHF. The CDR3 bases are TGTGCCAGTAGTACGGGACAGGGCAATCAGCCCCAGCATTTT.

Details on this clone: This sample includes further DNA sequences coding for the same CDR3. The V and J genes are TRBV28 and TRBJ1-3; TRBD1 agrees at 9 bases. This CDR3 has 14 amino acids. The V and J ends lost 6 bases and 4 bases, in that order; junction bases with no gene match: 4. Germline values: CDR1 MDHEN, CDR2 SYDVKM. The CDR3 sequence: CASSTTGGGNTIYF. The CDR3 nucleotides are TGTGCCAGCAGCACAACAGGGGGCGGAAACACCATATATTTT.

The chain carries TRBV4-3 and TRBJ1-1, with D maybe TRBD1 (6 bases). V gave up 0 bases and J gave up 3 bases, with 14 bases separating them. Per the germline V gene, CDR1 is LGHNA and CDR2 is YSLEER. This CDR3 has 16 amino acids. The CDR3 spells CASSQDYHQGYTEAFF. CDR3 bases: TGCGCCAGCAGCCAAGACTACCACCAGGGGTACACTGAAGCTTTCTTT.

V usage is TRBV19 and J usage is TRBJ2-7; 12 nucleotides agree with TRBD1. J was trimmed by 7 bases and V by 10 bases; bases with no gene match: 11. The length of the CDR3 is 14 residues. Germline CDR1 and CDR2: LNHDA and SQIVND (reference sequence). DNA of the CDR3: TGTGCCACGGAAGGGGGACAGGGGGCGAGGGAGCAGTACTTC. This sequence encodes CATEGGQGAREQYF.

Many counts were recorded for this clone. The rearrangement links TRBV6-2 or TRBV6-3 to TRBJ2-5; TRBD2 matches 7 bases. From germline, CDR1 is MNHEY and CDR2 SVGEGT. The CDR3 is made up of 16 amino acids. The junction had 11 bases not matched to a gene; V was cut back by 2 bases and J by 5 bases. CDR3 loop: CASSYGGELGSETQYF. For the CDR3, the DNA is TGTGCCAGCAGTTACGGGGGGGAATTGGGATCGGAGACCCAGTACTTC.

This clone was detected only once. The chain combines TRBV7-3 with TRBJ2-2; D is uncertain. The V gene lost 5 bases and the J gene lost 4 bases, with 8 bases spanning the gap. The length of the CDR3 is 13 residues. The germline V gene has CDR1 SGHTA and CDR2 FQGTGA. CDR3 loop: CASSAGGTGELFF. In DNA form, the CDR3 reads TGTGCCAGCAGCGCCGGCGGCACCGGGGAGCTGTTTTTT.

V usage is TRBV10-2 and J usage is TRBJ2-2; 8 nucleotides align to TRBD1. The germline V gene encodes CDR1 WSHSY and CDR2 SAAADI. Losses at the gene ends were 3 bases for V and 8 bases for J; bases not matched to a gene: 11. CDR3 length: 16 residues. The CDR3 region has the DNA TGCGCCAGCAGTGACAGGGGGCGGAGGTTTCCTGGGGAGCTGTTTTTT. It yields the protein CASSDRGRRFPGELFF.

The gene calls are TRBV12-5 and TRBJ1-2; 7 positions match TRBD1. The CDR3 sequence is 14 residues long. V gave up 1 base and J gave up 4 bases; unmatched junction bases: 3. The germline V gene has CDR1 LGHNT and CDR2 FRNRAP. CDR3 nucleotide sequence: TGTGCTAGTGGTTTGGGACAGGGTATCTATGGCTACACCTTC. As protein: CASGLGQGIYGYTF. Combining the CDR3 with reference TRBV12-5 and TRBJ1-2 gives the whole variable domain DARVTQTPRHKVTEMGQEVTMRCQPILGHNTVFWYRQTMMQGLELLAYFRNRAPLDDSGMPKDRFSAEMPDATLATLKIQPSEPRDSAVYFCASGLGQGIYGYTFGSGTRLTVV.

This clone was seen a few times. The rearrangement joins TRBV5-4 to TRBJ1-3; tentative D call: TRBD1 (6 bases). CDR3 size: 16 residues. V was pared by 4 bases and J by 2 bases, with 16 bases between. Per the germline V gene, CDR1 is SGHNT and CDR2 is YYREEE (reference sequence). In DNA, the CDR3 is TGTGCCAGCAGCGACGTACAGGGAGGGCCTGGAAACACCATATATTTT. As protein: CASSDVQGGPGNTIYF.

V and J are TRBV5-6 and TRBJ1-6; D gene uncertain. Looked up from germline, CDR1 is SGHDT and CDR2 is YYEEEE. CDR3 size: 15 residues. The ends were cut back, 2 bases at V and 3 bases at J, with 9 bases in the middle. CDR3 residues: CASSLYGVYNSPLHF. The CDR3, as DNA: TGTGCCAGCAGCTTATACGGTGTCTATAATTCACCCCTCCACTTT.

This clone turned up a few times. The chain is built from TRBV7-2 and TRBJ2-1; 12 bases map to TRBD2. After removal of 2 bases from V and 8 bases from J, the junction contained 7 bases not matched to a gene. Germline values: CDR1 SGHTA, CDR2 FQGNSA. CDR3 length: 16 residues. The CDR3 protein is CASSLSLAGGLHEQFF. In DNA form, the CDR3 reads TGTGCCAGCAGCTTATCTCTAGCGGGGGGGCTCCATGAGCAGTTCTTC.

CDR3 coding DNA: TGTGCCTGGAGTGTATTTAAGGGGATAAGGGAGACCCAGTACTTC. Its protein product is CAWSVFKGIRETQYF. V gene TRBV30 combines with J gene TRBJ2-5; possibly TRBD1 for D (5 bases). The CDR3 is 15 amino acids. V gave up 0 bases and J gave up 5 bases, with 16 bases separating them. CDR1 and CDR2 from the germline V gene are GTSNPN and SVGIG (reference sequence). The variable domain in full, with the rest retrieved from reference TRBV30 and TRBJ2-5, is SQTIHQWPATLVQPVGSPLSLECTVEGTSNPNLYWYRQAAGRGLQLLFYSVGIGQISSEVPQNLSASRPQDRQFILSSKKLLLSDSGFYLCAWSVFKGIRETQYFGPGTRLLVL.

V gene TRBV5-1 combines with J gene TRBJ2-2, with 7 bases lining up with TRBD2. The junction had 3 bases not matched to a gene; V was cut back by 1 base and J by 6 bases. The CDR3 sequence is 14 residues long. CDR1 is SGHRS, CDR2 YFSETQ, per germline. For the CDR3, the DNA is TGCGCCAGCAGCTTGACTACTAGCGCCGGGGAGCTGTTTTTT. It codes for CASSLTTSAGELFF.

The chain carries TRBV11-2 and TRBJ1-4, with a weak D call TRBD1 (5 bases). Trimming stripped 8 bases from V and 8 bases from J, with 15 bases between. The germline gives CDR1 SGHAT, CDR2 FQNNGV. The CDR3 extends over 13 amino acids. In nucleotides, the CDR3 is TGTGCCAGCGGGGAGGGGATCGGCGAAAAACTGTTTTTT. It yields the protein CASGEGIGEKLFF.

J is TRBJ1-5 and V is TRBV19; no clear D gene. The CDR3 extends over 14 amino acids. V was shortened by 2 bases and J by 2 bases, with 7 bases between the two germline ends. Germline V CDR1 and CDR2: LNHDA, SQIVND (reference sequence). Here the CDR3 reads CASSIMQGNQPQHF. The CDR3 nucleotides are TGTGCCAGTAGTATAATGCAGGGCAATCAGCCCCAGCATTTT.

The V call is TRBV29-1, the J call TRBJ2-5; TRBD1 agrees at 9 bases. CDR1 SQVTM and CDR2 ANQGSEA come from the germline V gene. The ends lost 6 bases at V and 5 bases at J; junction bases unmatched: 7. CDR3 size: 13 residues. Here the CDR3 reads CSVLQGARETQYF. The CDR3 nucleotides are TGCAGCGTCTTACAGGGGGCGCGGGAGACCCAGTACTTC.

The CDR3 nucleotides read TGTGCCAGCAGCTTTAGAATGCCCTGGCGGCAAGATACGCAGTATTTT. It codes for CASSFRMPWRQDTQYF. The V and J genes are TRBV11-2 and TRBJ2-3; D gene unclear. CDR1 is SGHAT, CDR2 FQNNGV, per germline. V lost 3 bases and J 5 bases, leaving 18 bases between the germline ends. The CDR3 sequence is 16 residues long.

This clone was counted a single time. The chain's CDR3 is CASSYHPIAGGSSSYNEQFF. CDR3 coding DNA: TGTGCCAGCAGCTACCACCCAATAGCGGGGGGCTCTAGCTCCTACAATGAGCAGTTCTTC. The chain couples TRBV7-3 to TRBJ2-1, with TRBD2 identical over 10 bases. Germline values: CDR1 SGHTA, CDR2 FQGTGA. The length of the CDR3 is 20 residues. V gave up 4 bases and J gave up 0 bases; unmatched junction bases: 15.